The 31 T cell receptor beta chains reported below all come from one sample, sequenced in a study of blood T cell repertoires in COVID-19. TCRdb's table, derived via immunoSEQ multiplex PCR, lists solely in-frame clones and lacks some. The table has about 400,000 clones, roughly 91% seen once; the top ten hold 1.7%. Material: PBMCs or T cells enriched from blood (not recorded which). These receptor sequences come from a woman in her twenties or thirties who had recovered from COVID-19.

This sequence joins TRBV18 and TRBJ2-1; tentatively, D is TRBD1 (7 bases). The V and J ends lost 2 bases and 8 bases respectively, with 16 bases between them. The CDR3 is made up of 15 amino acids. Per germline, CDR1 KGHSH and CDR2 LQKENI. In DNA form, the CDR3 reads TGTGCCAGCTCACCAACAGGGGTGACGGGGGATGAGCAGTTCTTC. Protein sequence: CASSPTGVTGDEQFF. The full variable domain, in which reference TRBV18 and TRBJ2-1 provide the parts outside the CDR3, is NAGVMQNPRHLVRRRGQEARLRCSPMKGHSHVYWYRQLPEEGLKFMVYLQKENIIDESGMPKERFSAEFPKEGPSILRIQQVVRGDSAAYFCASSPTGVTGDEQFFGPGTRLTVL.

The chain uses TRBV7-9 and TRBJ1-5; a weak D match, TRBD1 (5 bases). The germline V gene encodes CDR1 SEHNR and CDR2 FQNEAQ (reference sequence). This CDR3 spans 14 amino acids. With 5 bases removed from V and 6 bases from J, the gap between germline ends came to 14 bases. Here the CDR3 reads CASSPLSGAQPQHF. In DNA form, the CDR3 reads TGTGCCAGCAGCCCCCTCAGTGGGGCTCAGCCCCAGCATTTT.

The chain is built from TRBV30 and TRBJ1-2, with no clear D. The CDR3 spans 10 residues. V was trimmed by 3 bases and J by 8 bases, leaving 7 bases between them. Germline values: CDR1 GTSNPN, CDR2 SVGIG (reference sequence). The CDR3 is CAWRTQGYTF. Written as DNA, the CDR3 is TGTGCCTGGAGGACACAAGGCTACACCTTC. The whole variable domain, filled in from reference TRBV30 and TRBJ1-2, reads SQTIHQWPATLVQPVGSPLSLECTVEGTSNPNLYWYRQAAGRGLQLLFYSVGIGQISSEVPQNLSASRPQDRQFILSSKKLLLSDSGFYLCAWRTQGYTFGSGTRLTVV.

The rearrangement uses TRBV10-3 and TRBJ2-3, with D possibly being TRBD1 (5 bases). The V gene's germline CDR1 is ENHRY and CDR2 SYGVKD. The ends were cut back, 6 bases at V and 7 bases at J, with 23 bases in the middle. The CDR3 loop spans 16 amino acids. CDR3 coding DNA: TGTGCCATCAGCCATAATGACAGAGGATACTGGAATACGCAGTATTTT. Protein sequence: CAISHNDRGYWNTQYF.

V gene TRBV7-9 combines with J gene TRBJ2-7, with 7 bases identical to TRBD2. V shed 5 bases, J shed 3 bases, and the junction held 10 bases outside the gene matches. CDR1 is SEHNR, CDR2 FQNEAQ, per germline (reference sequence). This CDR3 contains 15 residues. Written as DNA, the CDR3 is TGTGCCAGCAGCCCCGGTTGGGCGGGAGACTACGAGCAGTACTTC. Its protein product is CASSPGWAGDYEQYF. The full variable domain, in which reference TRBV7-9 and TRBJ2-7 provide the parts outside the CDR3, is DTGVSQNPRHKITKRGQNVTFRCDPISEHNRLYWYRQTLGQGPEFLTYFQNEAQLEKSRLLSDRFSAERPKGSFSTLEIQRTEQGDSAMYLCASSPGWAGDYEQYFGPGTRLTVT.

This chain uses TRBV12-3 or TRBV12-4 with TRBJ2-5, with 10 positions matching TRBD1. V trimming: 5 bases; J trimming: 4 bases; junction bases outside the gene matches: 1. CDR3 length: 13 amino acids. CDR3 amino acids: CASSRTGGETQYF. CDR3 DNA: TGTGCCAGCAGTCGGACAGGGGGAGAGACCCAGTACTTC.

The chain joins TRBV5-1 to TRBJ1-1; maybe TRBD1 (6 bases). Germline CDR1 SGHRS, CDR2 YFSETQ. The CDR3 length is 13 residues. Trimming left V 4 bases short and J 1 base short, with 8 bases between. The CDR3 DNA reads as TGCGCCAGCAGCGCGGACAGGAACACTGAAGCTTTCTTT. Translated: CASSADRNTEAFF.

The rearrangement joins TRBV27 to TRBJ2-3; weak D call: TRBD2 (6 bases). The CDR3 length is 14 residues. The V end lost 6 bases, the J end lost 0 bases, and 10 bases lay between the germline ends. Germline V gene lookup returns CDR1 MNHEY and CDR2 SMNVEV (reference sequence). The CDR3 here is CASSWTISTDTQYF. The CDR3 nucleotides read TGTGCCAGCAGCTGGACTATTAGCACAGATACGCAGTATTTT.

CDR3 bases: TGTGCCAGCAGCTTAGCAGTAAGGCTGGCAGCGACCACTAACTATGGCTACACCTTC. Protein product: CASSLAVRLAATTNYGYTF. The V gene is TRBV7-9, the J gene TRBJ1-2; unclear D gene. Trimming left V 0 bases short and J 0 bases short, with 20 bases between. CDR1 and CDR2 (germline): SEHNR, FQNEAQ (reference sequence). The CDR3 is 19 amino acids.

V usage is TRBV5-1 and J usage is TRBJ1-2; 8 positions agree with TRBD1. The germline CDR1 and CDR2 sequences are SGHRS and YFSETQ. The CDR3 length is 13 residues. V trimming: 7 bases; J trimming: 4 bases; junction bases outside the gene matches: 6. This chain's CDR3 is CASRTGSAYGYTF. Here the CDR3 DNA reads TGCGCCAGCCGGACAGGGAGTGCCTATGGCTACACCTTC.

The chain is built from TRBV6-1 and TRBJ2-1, with 16 bases matching TRBD2. Trimming at V came to 2 bases and at J to 15 bases, leaving 10 bases not matched to a gene. The CDR3 is 16 residues long. CDR1 is MNHNS, CDR2 SASEGT, per germline. The CDR3 DNA is TGTGCCAGCAGTGAACCATCGGGACTAGCGGGGGGGCAGCGGTTCTTC. Translating gives CASSEPSGLAGGQRFF.

This clone showed up just once. The gene calls are TRBV2 and TRBJ2-5, with D tentatively TRBD2 (7 bases). The CDR3 sequence is 14 residues long. V was trimmed by 7 bases and J by 3 bases, leaving 15 bases between them. The germline gives CDR1 SNHLY, CDR2 FYNNEI. CDR3 loop: CASMGGAFKETQYF. CDR3 sequence (DNA): TGTGCCAGCATGGGGGGGGCGTTCAAAGAGACCCAGTACTTC.

This chain uses TRBV4-2 with TRBJ1-1, with a weak D call TRBD1 (6 bases). CDR3 length equals 16 residues. The V gene lost 0 bases and the J gene lost 4 bases, with 15 bases spanning the gap. Germline V gene sequence: CDR1 LGHNA, CDR2 YNFKEQ. The CDR3 protein is CASSQDGGGQGTEAFF. In DNA form, the CDR3 reads TGTGCCAGCAGCCAAGATGGCGGGGGGCAAGGCACTGAAGCTTTCTTT.

Concerning this clone: One junction end disagrees with the germline gene, perhaps due to a read error. The chain employs TRBV4-3 and TRBJ2-7; D is uncertain. The germline V gene encodes CDR1 LGHNA and CDR2 YSLEER. This CDR3 is built from 14 residues. Here the CDR3 reads CASSQGVSSHEQYF. CDR3 DNA: TGCGCCAGCAGCCAAGGTGTGAGCTCCCACGAGCAGTACTTC.

As to this clone: One junction end disagrees with the germline gene, perhaps due to a read error. This chain joins TRBV7-9 and TRBJ2-3, with 7 bases lining up with TRBD1. CDR3 size: 14 residues. CDR1 and CDR2 (germline): SEHNR, FQNEAQ (reference sequence). CDR3 amino acids: CASSLVVGTATQYF. For the CDR3, the DNA is TGTGCCAGCAGCTTAGTTGTCGGGACAGCTACGCAGTATTTT.

The chain carries TRBV5-1 and TRBJ1-4; the D is unclear. Germline V gives CDR1 SGHRS, CDR2 YFSETQ. V shed 0 bases and J shed 10 bases, with 13 bases lying between them. The length of the CDR3 is 14 residues. CDR3 DNA sequence: TGCGCCAGCAGCTTGGGTTACGAGGCGACAAAACTGTTTTTT. The encoded protein is CASSLGYEATKLFF.

CDR3 in DNA: TGCAGCGTTGTCGGCAGGGCCCCCACTGAAGCTTTCTTT. This translates into CSVVGRAPTEAFF. The J gene is TRBJ1-1, the V gene TRBV29-1, with D perhaps matching TRBD1 (5 bases). The CDR3 spans 13 residues. V shed 4 bases and J shed 4 bases, with 13 bases lying between them. Germline CDR1 reads SQVTM; CDR2 reads ANQGSEA. The whole variable domain, filled in from reference TRBV29-1 and TRBJ1-1, reads SAVISQKPSRDICQRGTSLTIQCQVDSQVTMMFWYRQQPGQSLTLIATANQGSEATYESGFVIDKFPISRPNLTFSTLTVSNMSPEDSSIYLCSVVGRAPTEAFFGQGTRLTVV.

V gene TRBV27 combines with J gene TRBJ1-5; TRBD1 matches 7 bases. This CDR3 comprises 16 residues. V was clipped by 4 bases and J by 5 bases; unmatched bases: 11. Germline assignment: CDR1 MNHEY and CDR2 SMNVEV (reference sequence). The CDR3 DNA follows: TGTGCCAGCAGTTCAGTACGCAGGGGGAATCATCAGCCCCAGCATTTT. Amino acids: CASSSVRRGNHQPQHF.

The chain combines TRBV19 with TRBJ1-1; 8 bases fit TRBD1. CDR3 length: 16 residues. CDR1 is LNHDA and CDR2 is SQIVND in the germline V gene (reference sequence). With V trimmed by 4 bases and J by 7 bases, 14 bases remained unmatched. The CDR3 loop is CASSTRTGPVGLEAFF. The CDR3 DNA is TGTGCCAGTAGTACTCGGACAGGGCCCGTGGGCCTTGAAGCTTTCTTT.

CDR3 residues: CASSSPWDREKFF. In DNA form, the CDR3 reads TGTGCCAGCAGCTCACCGTGGGACAGGGAGAAGTTCTTC. This sequence joins TRBV5-4 and TRBJ2-1; TRBD1 aligns across 9 bases. The CDR3 has 13 amino acids. The V gene end was trimmed by 3 bases and the J gene end by 14 bases; junction bases not matched to a gene: 9. Germline CDR1 and CDR2: SGHNT and YYREEE (reference sequence).

This chain joins TRBV9 and TRBJ2-7; possible D gene TRBD1, 6 bases. Looked up from germline, CDR1 is SGDLS and CDR2 is YYNGEE. The CDR3 is made up of 16 amino acids. V was clipped by 0 bases and J by 0 bases, with 13 bases between them. CDR3 residues: CASSVGFRGTSYEQYF. CDR3 DNA: TGTGCCAGCAGCGTAGGGTTCAGGGGCACCTCCTACGAGCAGTACTTC.

This chain uses TRBV7-9 with TRBJ2-1; D call uncertain. Germline V CDR1 and CDR2: SEHNR, FQNEAQ (reference sequence). V lost 4 bases and J 8 bases, leaving 15 bases between the germline ends. The CDR3 extends over 14 amino acids. The CDR3 bases are TGTGCCAGCAGCTCGCTGGCGGTGATGGATGAGCAGTTCTTC. Its translation: CASSSLAVMDEQFF.

The chain recombines TRBV2 with TRBJ1-6; tentatively, D is TRBD1 (6 bases). CDR1 and CDR2 from the germline V gene are SNHLY and FYNNEI. V was cut by 2 bases and J by 4 bases, with 12 bases left in between. The CDR3 covers 16 residues. CDR3 sequence: CASSESTGLYNSPLHF. CDR3 DNA sequence: TGTGCCAGCAGTGAATCGACAGGACTTTATAATTCACCCCTCCACTTT.

The chain employs TRBV5-4 and TRBJ2-3; 8 nucleotides line up with TRBD1. This CDR3 region has 15 residues. The V and J ends lost 3 bases and 4 bases, in that order; junction bases with no gene match: 7. Germline CDR1 reads SGHNT; CDR2 reads YYREEE (reference sequence). The chain's CDR3 is CASSSTGVDADTQYF. The CDR3 nucleotides read TGTGCCAGCAGCTCGACAGGGGTAGACGCAGATACGCAGTATTTT.

The gene calls are TRBV15 and TRBJ2-1; D is possibly TRBD1 (6 bases). This CDR3 comprises 16 residues. With 1 base removed from V and 2 bases from J, the gap between germline ends came to 12 bases. The V gene's germline CDR1 is LNHNV and CDR2 YYDKDF (reference sequence). The CDR3, as DNA: TGTGCCACCAGCAGAGCCCCGAAGGGGGCCTACAATGAGCAGTTCTTC. This encodes CATSRAPKGAYNEQFF.

V gene TRBV19 combines with J gene TRBJ1-1; D is perhaps TRBD1 (6 bases). Trimming removed 6 bases at V and 4 bases at J, with 15 bases between. This CDR3 has 14 residues. The V gene's germline CDR1 is LNHDA and CDR2 SQIVND (reference sequence). In DNA, the CDR3 is TGTGCCAGTAGGAGGGGGATGGTGGTCACTGAAGCTTTCTTT. Encoded protein: CASRRGMVVTEAFF.

This chain links TRBV10-3 with TRBJ2-7; TRBD2 aligns across 13 bases. Germline V lookup: CDR1 ENHRY, CDR2 SYGVKD. This CDR3 has 14 residues. V trimming: 6 bases; J trimming: 5 bases; junction bases outside the gene matches: 4. CDR3: CAISDGLAGDEQYF. The CDR3 DNA is TGTGCCATCAGCGATGGACTAGCGGGGGACGAGCAGTACTTC.

This chain uses TRBV6-6 with TRBJ2-5; D gene unclear. Trimming left V 0 bases short and J 4 bases short, with 3 bases between. Germline CDR1 reads MNHNY; CDR2 reads SVGAGI (reference sequence). The CDR3 spans 12 residues. CDR3 sequence: CASSYSRETQYF. CDR3 nucleotide sequence: TGTGCCAGCAGTTACTCGAGAGAGACCCAGTACTTC.

The chain uses TRBV4-1 and TRBJ1-1; 8 bases map to TRBD1. Per the germline V gene, CDR1 is MGHRA and CDR2 is YSYEKL. Trimming at V came to 4 bases and at J to 1 base, leaving 5 bases not matched to a gene. This CDR3 has 15 residues. CDR3 residues: CASSLPGQENTEAFF. CDR3 DNA sequence: TGCGCCAGCAGCCTACCGGGACAGGAGAACACTGAAGCTTTCTTT.

This clone was observed a single time. The chain joins TRBV5-1 to TRBJ1-1, with TRBD1 matching 7 bases. The CDR3 runs 16 residues. Germline CDR1 and CDR2: SGHRS and YFSETQ. Trimming at V came to 4 bases and at J to 0 bases, leaving 9 bases not matched to a gene. CDR3 sequence (DNA): TGCGCCAGCAGCAACATACAGGGGAACATGAACACTGAAGCTTTCTTT. Its translation is CASSNIQGNMNTEAFF.

This clone has only one observation. This rearrangement joins TRBV7-2 to TRBJ2-3; D call uncertain. The V end lost 1 base, the J end lost 1 base, and 12 bases lay between the germline ends. The CDR3 length is 16 residues. Germline-derived CDR1 and CDR2 are SGHTA and FQGNSA. CDR3 loop: CASSLESLRGTDTQYF. For the CDR3, the DNA is TGTGCCAGCAGCTTAGAATCGCTTCGCGGCACAGATACGCAGTATTTT.